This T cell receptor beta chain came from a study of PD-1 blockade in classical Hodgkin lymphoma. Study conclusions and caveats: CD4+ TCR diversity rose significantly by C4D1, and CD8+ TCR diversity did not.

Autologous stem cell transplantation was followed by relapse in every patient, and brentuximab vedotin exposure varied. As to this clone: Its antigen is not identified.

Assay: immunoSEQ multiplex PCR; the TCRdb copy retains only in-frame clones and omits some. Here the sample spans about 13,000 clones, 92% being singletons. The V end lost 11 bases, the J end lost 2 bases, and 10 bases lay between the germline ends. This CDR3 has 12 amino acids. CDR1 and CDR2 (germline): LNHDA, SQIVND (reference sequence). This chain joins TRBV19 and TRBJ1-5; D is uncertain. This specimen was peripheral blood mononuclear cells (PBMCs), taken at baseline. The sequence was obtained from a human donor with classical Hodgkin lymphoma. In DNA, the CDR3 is TGTGCCTCAAGGCAGGGCAATCAGCCCCAGCATTTT. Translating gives CASRQGNQPQHF.